This T cell receptor beta chain was recovered during a study of T cells in Graves' hyperthyroidism and ophthalmopathy. At the level of the study: The blood sample was taken at first diagnosis, before treatment began. Study-wide results and caveats: Ophthalmopathy cases were set apart from stable hyperthyroidism by a 13 V-J model.

This clonotype has ten or more counts. The target antigen is unknown. TCR beta CDR3 regions were amplified from RNA. The HTBI primer set drove a first-round RT-PCR of the TCR CDR3. TCRdb reprocessed the multiplex PCR reads via MiXCR and lists one record per CDR3 protein. The data show more than 350,000 distinct CDR3 sequences, about 16% seen once. With 0 bases removed from V and 9 bases from J, the gap between germline ends came to 14 bases. The CDR3 is made up of 14 amino acids. CDR1 is LGHDT, CDR2 YNNKEL, per germline (reference sequence). Clinical symptoms, serum thyroxine, TRAb, thyroid ultrasound and orbital computed tomography established diagnosis. 8.5 to 10 ml of fresh peripheral blood supplied the PBMCs.

This TCR derives from a woman aged 55-70 years with Graves' ophthalmopathy. The sequenced sample consisted of blood. The chain couples TRBV3-1 to TRBJ2-5, with D possibly being TRBD2 (5 bases). CDR3 region: CASSQEGPGKAQYF. In DNA, the CDR3 is TGTGCCAGCAGCCAAGAAGGACCCGGGAAGGCCCAGTACTTC.